These 14 T cell receptor beta chains were sequenced from one sample in a study of CD8 T cells in ankylosing spondylitis. TCRdb re-derived calls from the 5' RACE reads in MiXCR, one entry per CDR3 protein. This sample has 130,000 or so distinct CDR3 sequences, with roughly 7.3% found just once. Sequenced input: blood, either unsorted or a sorted T cell fraction (not recorded which). These receptors all stem from a male donor with ankylosing spondylitis or in good health (not recorded which).

In its sample, this clonotype was seen many times. This chain uses TRBV27 with TRBJ2-5; TRBD2 matches at 9 bases. J was trimmed by 4 bases and V by 8 bases; bases with no gene match: 8. The germline V gene has CDR1 MNHEY and CDR2 SMNVEV (reference sequence). The length of the CDR3 is 14 residues. DNA for the CDR3: TGTGCCAGCCGCTTTGTGGGACTAGCAGAGACCCAGTACTTC. As protein: CASRFVGLAETQYF.

V gene TRBV6-1 combines with J gene TRBJ2-5; 8 positions agree with TRBD1. Germline loops: CDR1 MNHNS, CDR2 SASEGT. V dropped 6 bases and J dropped 4; count of bases not matched to a gene: 7. The CDR3 consists of 14 residues. CDR3 protein: CASREPTGAETQYF. In DNA form, the CDR3 reads TGTGCCAGCAGAGAACCGACAGGGGCAGAGACCCAGTACTTC.

This clonotype was recorded at least ten times. This sequence joins TRBV12-3 or TRBV12-4 and TRBJ2-3; D is perhaps TRBD1 (6 bases). The V and J ends lost 6 bases and 3 bases respectively, with 13 bases between them. The CDR3 loop spans 14 amino acids. The CDR3 region has the DNA TGTGCCAGCAGCCCCGGAAGGGGGACAGATACGCAGTATTTT. It translates to CASSPGRGTDTQYF.

The table lists this clonotype with many counts. The V and J genes are TRBV18 and TRBJ2-3; D is undetermined. The V end was cut by 0 bases, the J end by 0 bases, with 4 bases between. CDR1 is KGHSH and CDR2 is LQKENI in the germline V gene. The CDR3 runs to 14 residues. CDR3 loop: CASSPPPSTDTQYF. CDR3 coding DNA: TGTGCCAGCTCACCACCTCCTAGCACAGATACGCAGTATTTT. Drawing the rest from reference TRBV18 and TRBJ2-3, the complete variable domain is NAGVMQNPRHLVRRRGQEARLRCSPMKGHSHVYWYRQLPEEGLKFMVYLQKENIIDESGMPKERFSAEFPKEGPSILRIQQVVRGDSAAYFCASSPPPSTDTQYFGPGTRLTVL.

The CDR3 coding sequence is TGTGCCAGCAGTTCACCCCCCTCACCTTACAATGAGCAGTTCTTC. It encodes CASSSPPSPYNEQFF. This sequence joins TRBV12-3 or TRBV12-4 and TRBJ2-1; D ambiguous. The CDR3 has 15 amino acids. Trimming cost V 4 bases and J 4 bases, with 14 bases left between them.

This clonotype was seen many times. The chain uses TRBV20-1 and TRBJ2-7; D may be TRBD1 or TRBD2 (5 bases each). CDR3 length: 12 amino acids. The V end was cut by 6 bases, the J end by 2 bases, with 11 bases between. Germline values: CDR1 DFQATT, CDR2 SNEGSKA (reference sequence). CDR3 region: CSARQGPYEQYF. The CDR3 nucleotides are TGCAGTGCCCGCCAGGGACCCTACGAGCAGTACTTC.

This clonotype has ten or more counts. The CDR3 DNA reads TGCGCCAGCAGTGAGTCGAGGGGGCTGGGGTTAACTCTGGGGGCCAACGTCCTGACTTTC. Protein: CASSESRGLGLTLGANVLTF. This sequence joins TRBV10-2 and TRBJ2-6, with 7 nucleotides matching TRBD1. The CDR3 is made up of 20 amino acids. The germline CDR1 and CDR2 sequences are WSHSY and SAAADI. Trimming cost V 0 bases and J 4 bases; bases outside gene matches: 15.

This clonotype was found many times. The chain couples TRBV5-6 to TRBJ2-7; D unclear. Per germline, CDR1 SGHDT and CDR2 YYEEEE. The CDR3 is made up of 15 amino acids. Trimming pared 5 bases from V and 0 bases from J, leaving 15 bases between. DNA of the CDR3: TGTGCCAGCAGAATGCAAACCCTAAACTCCTACGAGCAGTACTTC. This codes for CASRMQTLNSYEQYF.

This clonotype was observed many times. This chain links TRBV5-1 with TRBJ2-7; D is unresolved. The CDR3 loop spans 13 amino acids. The V gene's germline CDR1 is SGHRS and CDR2 YFSETQ. Trimming cost V 2 bases and J 4 bases, with 10 bases left between them. The DNA for the CDR3 is TGCGCCAGCAGCTTAGACACCTTATACGAGCAGTACTTC. Translating gives CASSLDTLYEQYF. Filled out from reference TRBV5-1 and TRBJ2-7, the complete variable domain reads KAGVTQTPRYLIKTRGQQVTLSCSPISGHRSVSWYQQTPGQGLQFLFEYFSETQRNKGNFPGRFSGRQFSNSRSEMNVSTLELGDSALYLCASSLDTLYEQYFGPGTRLTVT.

This clonotype has at least ten counts. This chain uses TRBV5-1 with TRBJ2-7; 12 bases fit TRBD1. The CDR3 is 18 amino acids. With V trimmed by 1 base and J by 3 bases, 11 bases remained unmatched. The V gene's germline CDR1 is SGHRS and CDR2 YFSETQ. CDR3 amino acids: CASSLTGTGGYQFYEQYF. Here the CDR3 DNA reads TGCGCCAGCAGCTTGACCGGGACAGGGGGCTATCAATTCTACGAGCAGTACTTC.

This clonotype was observed at least ten times. V is TRBV5-1 and J is TRBJ1-2; D gene ambiguous. The CDR3 is made up of 13 amino acids. V dropped 5 bases and J dropped 5 bases, with 13 bases sitting between them. Germline V gene data show CDR1 as SGHRS and CDR2 as YFSETQ. CDR3 DNA: TGCGCCAGCAGGCGGGCAGGAACGTATGGCTACACCTTC. Translated: CASRRAGTYGYTF.

This clonotype was seen repeatedly, ten times or more. V usage is TRBV18 and J usage is TRBJ1-6, with a weak D call TRBD1 (6 bases). The CDR3 has 16 residues. V was clipped by 4 bases and J by 7 bases, with 17 bases between them. Germline V CDR1 and CDR2: KGHSH, LQKENI. Here the CDR3 DNA reads TGTGCCAGCTCACTAAGACAGGTCGAGGGAAATTCACCCCTCCACTTT. Protein sequence: CASSLRQVEGNSPLHF.

This clonotype has a count of ten or more. The rearrangement joins TRBV5-1 to TRBJ1-2, with 8 bases identical to TRBD1. CDR3 length: 13 amino acids. Trimming removed 4 bases from V and 7 bases from J; junction bases left unmatched: 6. The germline V gene has CDR1 SGHRS and CDR2 YFSETQ. CDR3 sequence: CASSPRTGFGYTF. In DNA, the CDR3 is TGCGCCAGCAGCCCAAGGACAGGGTTTGGCTACACCTTC.

A remark on this clonotype: Being one base from a much bigger clone, this may be a read error. This chain uses TRBV5-1 with TRBJ1-1; TRBD1 might be the D (6 bases). Germline lookup yields CDR1 SGHRS and CDR2 YFSETQ. The CDR3 extends over 15 amino acids. CDR3 sequence: CARSLGGADSLQAFF. The CDR3 region has the DNA TGCGCCCGCAGCTTAGGGGGGGCAGACTCCCTCCAAGCTTTCTTT.